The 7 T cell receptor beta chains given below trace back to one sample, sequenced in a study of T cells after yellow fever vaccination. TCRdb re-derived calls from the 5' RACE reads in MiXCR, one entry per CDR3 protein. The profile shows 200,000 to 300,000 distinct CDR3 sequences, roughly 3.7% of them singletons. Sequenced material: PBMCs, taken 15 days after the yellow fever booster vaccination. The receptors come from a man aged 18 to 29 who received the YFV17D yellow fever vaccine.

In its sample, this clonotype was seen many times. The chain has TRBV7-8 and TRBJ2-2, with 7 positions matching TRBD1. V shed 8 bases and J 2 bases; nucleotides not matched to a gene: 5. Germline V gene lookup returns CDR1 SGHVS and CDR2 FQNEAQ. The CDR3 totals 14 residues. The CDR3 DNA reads TGTGCCAGCTCACAGGGGCCTAACACCGGGGAGCTGTTTTTT. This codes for CASSQGPNTGELFF.

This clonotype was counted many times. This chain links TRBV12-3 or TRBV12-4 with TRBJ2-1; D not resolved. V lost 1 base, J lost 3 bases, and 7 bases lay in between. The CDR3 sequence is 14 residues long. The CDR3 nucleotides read TGTGCCAGCAGTTTAGGGGATAACTACAATGAGCAGTTCTTC. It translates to CASSLGDNYNEQFF.

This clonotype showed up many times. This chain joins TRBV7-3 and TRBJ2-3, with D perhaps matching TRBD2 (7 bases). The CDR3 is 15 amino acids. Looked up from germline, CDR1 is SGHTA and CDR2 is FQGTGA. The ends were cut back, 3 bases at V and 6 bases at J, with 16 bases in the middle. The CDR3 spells CASSLTDGGADTQYF. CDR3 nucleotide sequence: TGTGCCAGCAGCTTGACCGATGGGGGGGCGGATACGCAGTATTTT.

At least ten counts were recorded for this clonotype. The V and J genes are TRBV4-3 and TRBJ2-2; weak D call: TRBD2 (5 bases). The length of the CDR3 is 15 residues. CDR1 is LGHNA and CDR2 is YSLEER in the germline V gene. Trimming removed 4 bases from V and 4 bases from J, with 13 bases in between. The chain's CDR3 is CASSPRSGSTGELFF. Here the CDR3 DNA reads TGCGCCAGCAGCCCAAGGTCGGGGAGCACCGGGGAGCTGTTTTTT.

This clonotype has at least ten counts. The CDR3, as DNA: TGTGCCATCAGTGCAAAGGGCCCTAGCAATCAGCCCCAGCATTTT. Protein: CAISAKGPSNQPQHF. The chain combines TRBV10-3 with TRBJ1-5; D gene unclear. Germline values: CDR1 ENHRY, CDR2 SYGVKD. CDR3 length: 15 amino acids. Trimming took off 4 bases at V and 0 bases at J, with 10 bases between the two ends.

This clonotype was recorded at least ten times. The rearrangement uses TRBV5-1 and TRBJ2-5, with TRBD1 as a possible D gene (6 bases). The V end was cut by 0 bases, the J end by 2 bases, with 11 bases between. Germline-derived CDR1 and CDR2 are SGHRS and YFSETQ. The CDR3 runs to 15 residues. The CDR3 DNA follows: TGCGCCAGCAGCTTGGTCCCTGGACAGCAAGAGACCCAGTACTTC. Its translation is CASSLVPGQQETQYF.

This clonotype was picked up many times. The CDR3 sequence: CASSIGAGGGQSNQPQHF. The CDR3 bases are TGTGCCAGTAGTATTGGAGCCGGGGGGGGACAGAGCAATCAGCCCCAGCATTTT. The chain has TRBV19 and TRBJ1-5, with 7 bases aligning to TRBD1. CDR3 length: 18 amino acids. Unmatched junction bases numbered 12, after V lost 3 bases and J lost 1 base. Germline CDR1 and CDR2: LNHDA and SQIVND (reference sequence).